This T cell receptor beta chain is drawn from a study of sequential checkpoint blockade in melanoma (dated by TCRdb to between 2019 and 2020). Some background on the complete study: Patients were assigned by 1:1 randomization to either first-line nivolumab followed by ipilimumab (arm A) or ipilimumab followed by nivolumab (arm B). Matched tumor biopsies were taken from approximately 20 patients before treatment and at week 13, after single-agent nivolumab (arm A) or ipilimumab (arm B). Maintenance nivolumab came after each of the two trial sequences. About three quarters of the matched pre- and post-treatment tumor biopsy pairs came from the same lesion. DNA from 75 to 95 pretreatment melanoma tumor samples was subjected to TCRbeta immunosequencing. What the authors observed across the whole study: Small sample sizes and reduced statistical power limited the analyses of tumor T-cell fraction within each arm. Among patients in the nivolumab-first arm (arm A), tumor TIL clonality before treatment was associated with response (P = .04). Achieving clinical benefit was about 30 times more likely for patients whose tumor T-cell fraction and clonality increased by week 13. Larger, independent patient cohorts are needed to validate the response-prediction model that combines TCR metrics and mutation burden. Tumor T-cell fraction and clonality were correlated with PD-L1 staining and CD8+ T-cell counts, but not with mutational load.

Explained via the paper, the treatment or condition label denotes: randomized to nivolumab then ipilimumab (arm A) or the reverse (arm B). None of the patients in the trial had previously been given DNA-damaging chemotherapy. Samples came from patients with melanoma in CheckMate 064, a randomized, open-label phase II trial of sequential checkpoint blockade. Genomic DNA from formalin-fixed paraffin-embedded (FFPE) tissue samples served as the input for tumor TCR sequencing. A note on this clone: This receptor's antigen is unknown. Base qualities were left out, and no much larger clone turns up one base away.

The immunoSEQ Assay was used to immunosequence TCRbeta CDR3 regions from genomic DNA. Before high-throughput sequencing, genomic DNA was amplified using bias-controlled multiplex PCR. On the study's bioinformatics: To quantify the absolute abundance of each unique TCRbeta CDR3 region, the sequences were collapsed and filtered. Clonality, defined as 1 minus Pielou's evenness, was calculated using only productive rearrangements. To compute tumor T-cell fraction, TCRbeta template counts were normalized to usable DNA, with usable DNA estimated from several housekeeping genes. Clones with significantly greater frequencies in on-treatment versus baseline samples were identified using a previously published method. TCRdb provides this immuneACCESS table in a form limited to in-frame rearrangements. Some clones are lacking; in checked studies, under half of them reflect an unresolved V gene, and why the rest are absent is not known. V, J and clone size derive from that table, while D and trimming were established from the DNA sequence. This sample gives roughly 4,000 clones in total; less than 30% of them show up just once. In total, the top ten clones hold roughly 25% of the sample.

The V end loses 6 bases and the J end loses 0 bases, and a stretch of 18 bases separates them. From the cysteine through the phenylalanine, the CDR3 covers 18 amino acids. Of all the DNA, just the CDR3 is kept, 54 bases in frame from base 1. For CDR1 and CDR2, the germline V gene (reference sequence) lists LNHDA and SQIVND. This specimen consisted of tumor tissue (inferred from file names), obtained from a patient given nivolumab and ipilimumab in sequence. The receptor was isolated from a human donor with melanoma. The V and J segments used are TRBV19 and TRBJ2-6, with TRBD1 as a weak D call on 5 bases. The DNA is TGTGCCAGTAGGAAGTGGGGCAGGACATACTCTGGGGCCAACGTCCTGACTTTC. Translated, it reads CASRKWGRTYSGANVLTF.